This entry lists 7 T cell receptor beta chains sequenced from one sample in a study of T cells in Graves' hyperthyroidism and ophthalmopathy. TCR beta CDR3 regions were amplified from RNA. First-round RT-PCR of the TCR CDR3 relied on the HTBI primer set. Using its own MiXCR run on the multiplex PCR reads, TCRdb lists one record per CDR3 protein. In the table there are a few hundred thousand distinct CDR3 sequences, about 45% of which are singletons. The source material was peripheral blood or thyroid tissue (not recorded which). The receptors were gathered from a woman between 18 and 30 years old with Graves' hyperthyroidism.

The chain couples TRBV19 to TRBJ2-7; 11 nucleotides line up with TRBD2. The CDR3 is 14 amino acids. Germline assignment: CDR1 LNHDA and CDR2 SQIVND (reference sequence). The junction had 2 bases not matched to a gene; V was cut back by 5 bases and J by 2 bases. The CDR3 coding sequence is TGTGCCAGTAGTGCACTAGCGGGGGCCTACGAGCAGTACTTC. Translating it yields CASSALAGAYEQYF.

This clonotype came up a few times. As DNA, the CDR3 is TGTGCCAGCAGGGCGACAGGGGGTTTCTACGAGCAGTACTTC. It yields the protein CASRATGGFYEQYF. The chain has TRBV2 and TRBJ2-7; 9 nucleotides match TRBD1. The CDR3 is made up of 14 amino acids. V trimming: 6 bases; J trimming: 3 bases; junction bases outside the gene matches: 6. Germline CDR1 SNHLY, CDR2 FYNNEI.

This clonotype was counted many times. The chain uses TRBV5-1 and TRBJ2-7; D unresolved. The CDR3 runs to 14 residues. Trimming pared 0 bases from V and 2 bases from J, leaving 9 bases between. Germline lookup yields CDR1 SGHRS and CDR2 YFSETQ. The CDR3 reads CASSLVGQAYEQYF. The CDR3 DNA reads as TGCGCCAGCAGCTTGGTTGGGCAAGCCTACGAGCAGTACTTC.

This clonotype was found many times. This rearrangement joins TRBV19 to TRBJ1-1; tentative D call: TRBD1 (6 bases). The CDR3 runs to 13 residues. CDR1 and CDR2 (germline): LNHDA, SQIVND (reference sequence). The germline V and J ends were trimmed by 6 bases and 7 bases, with 15 bases remaining between them. The CDR3 bases are TGTGCCAGTAGCCGACAGGAAACCATTGAAGCTTTCTTT. Its translation: CASSRQETIEAFF.

This clonotype was seen at least ten times. The gene calls are TRBV6-2 or TRBV6-3 and TRBJ2-7; 7 positions match TRBD2. The CDR3 consists of 14 residues. J lost 5 bases, V lost 0 bases, and 4 bases had no gene match. The germline gives CDR1 MNHEY, CDR2 SVGEGT. Here the CDR3 reads CASSYSGLPNEQYF. The CDR3 region has the DNA TGTGCCAGCAGTTACTCGGGACTACCTAACGAGCAGTACTTC.

V usage is TRBV29-1 and J usage is TRBJ1-5; weak D call: TRBD1 (6 bases). V lost 5 bases and J 7 bases, leaving 12 bases between the germline ends. The CDR3 covers 12 residues. Germline V gives CDR1 SQVTM, CDR2 ANQGSEA. The CDR3 sequence: CSVRGQGQPQHF. The CDR3, as DNA: TGCAGCGTTAGGGGTCAGGGGCAGCCCCAGCATTTT.

This clonotype was seen many times. The J gene is TRBJ2-7, the V gene TRBV19; D is uncertain. Per the germline V gene, CDR1 is LNHDA and CDR2 is SQIVND (reference sequence). V was clipped by 5 bases and J by 4 bases, with 6 bases between them. The CDR3 has 11 amino acids. The CDR3 nucleotides read TGTGCCAGTAGTGGAATGTACGAGCAGTACTTC. Its translation is CASSGMYEQYF.